The clone carrying this T cell receptor (beta chain) was recorded a few times. The PCR was carried out with 60 Vbeta primers and 13 Jbeta primers. Produced via immunoSEQ multiplex PCR; TCRdb's table is partial and in-frame only. The sample contains over 110,000 clones, roughly 83% of which appear only once. The CDR3 is made up of 10 amino acids. The V end was cut by 7 bases, the J end by 4 bases, with 7 bases between. The germline V gene has CDR1 DFQATT and CDR2 SNEGSKA (reference sequence). The data stem from a study of cytomegalovirus exposure and HLA in healthy donors. V gene TRBV20-1 combines with J gene TRBJ1-1, with D possibly being TRBD1 (5 bases). Sequencing was done on a sample of PBMCs. This sequence was found in a female donor in good health and CMV-seronegative. The CDR3 sequence: CSVGGTEAFF. The CDR3 DNA sequence: TGCAGTGTGGGGGGCACTGAAGCTTTCTTT.